Listed below are T cell receptor beta chains from one sample, sequenced in a study of OX40 agonist ivuxolimab in advanced cancers. Sequencing used immunoSEQ multiplex PCR; TCRdb keeps in-frame clones, though not all of them. The sample includes over 40,000 clones, approximately 86% seen only once; the top ten take approximately 0.37%. The specimen was CD4+ or CD8+ T cells sorted from blood, collected in a trial of the OX40 agonist ivuxolimab. The receptor source for this set is an adult with an advanced solid tumor such as melanoma, head and neck, liver or kidney cancer. CDR3s include the opening cysteine and the closing phenylalanine or tryptophan.

>TRBV7-6|TRBJ2-1
CASSLESYSYNEQFF
>TRBV7-9|TRBJ2-3
CASSHGTIGTDTQYF
>TRBV5-1|TRBJ2-3
CASSFGLAGVTDTQYF
>TRBV29-1|TRBJ2-5
CSVARGGETQYF
>TRBV6-1|TRBJ2-1
CASVRQTSSYNEQFF
>TRBV4-1|TRBJ2-2
CASSQISNTGELFF
>TRBV4-1|TRBJ2-4
CASTDRVAKNIQYF
>TRBV28|TRBJ2-2
CASSQVNTGELFF
>TRBV27|TRBJ2-7
CASSLQGARYEQYF
>TRBV14|TRBJ1-2
CASSPNGRLGYTF
>TRBV5-1|TRBJ1-5
CASSYDGSNQPQHF
>TRBV4-3|TRBJ1-1
CASSQVAGRQGNTEAFF
>TRBV27|TRBJ2-7
CASSFTGTSYEQYF
>TRBV11-2|TRBJ1-2
CASSMVLYGYTF
>TRBV4-2|TRBJ1-1
CASSQVGDRALTNTAEAFF
>TRBV27|TRBJ2-7
CASRSGQVSYEQYF
>TRBV4-3|TRBJ2-4
CASSQAGGNIQYF